This T cell receptor (beta chain) derives from a study of blood T cell repertoires in COVID-19. The overall study: There were acute and convalescent COVID-19 samples, and they came from the United States, Italy and Spain.

The germline CDR1 and CDR2 sequences are KGHSH and LQKENI. V gave up 3 bases and J gave up 2 bases; unmatched junction bases: 9. This CDR3 has 16 residues. Produced via immunoSEQ multiplex PCR; TCRdb's table is partial and in-frame only. The data hold around 25,000 clones, with 88% observed a single time. The sequenced sample was peripheral blood. The TCR was taken from an older man in a cohort sampled during active COVID-19. The chain has TRBV18 and TRBJ2-7; 8 bases are a match to TRBD2. The DNA for the CDR3 is TGTGCCAGCTCACCGACTTTCGGCGGGGGGACCTACGAGCAGTACTTC. It encodes CASSPTFGGGTYEQYF.